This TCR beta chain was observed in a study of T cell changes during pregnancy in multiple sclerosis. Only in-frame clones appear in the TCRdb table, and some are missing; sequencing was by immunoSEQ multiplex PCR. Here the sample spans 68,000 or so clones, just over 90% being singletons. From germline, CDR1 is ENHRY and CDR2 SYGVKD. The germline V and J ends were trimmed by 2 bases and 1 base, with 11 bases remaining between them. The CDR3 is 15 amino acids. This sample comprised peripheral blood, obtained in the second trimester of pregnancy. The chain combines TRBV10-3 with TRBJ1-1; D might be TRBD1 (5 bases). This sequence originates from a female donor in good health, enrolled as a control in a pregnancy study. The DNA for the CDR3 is TGTGCCATCAGTGAGCCAGGGCTCGGGAACACTGAAGCTTTCTTT. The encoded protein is CAISEPGLGNTEAFF.